This is a list of T cell receptor beta chains from one sample in a study of shared clonotypes between healthy human individuals. Repertoires were generated with immunoSEQ multiplex PCR, while TCRdb's copy carries only in-frame clones and drops some. The sample yields 600,000 or so clones, 95% to 98% seen once. The sequenced material came from naive CD8+ T cells sorted from blood. The receptors were sampled from a man aged 30 to 45 in good health. Both conserved end residues are part of each CDR3. A D gene is named only where the DNA matches it firmly. Clone size appears in some rows only: once, few, many, or a class for an expanded clone.

d_call | j_call | v_call | clone_size | cdr3_aa | cdr3_nt
NA | TRBJ2-4 | TRBV11-2 | NA | CASSGSLAKNIQYF | TGTGCCAGCAGCGGCAGTCTAGCCAAAAACATTCAGTACTTC
NA | TRBJ2-1 | TRBV29-1 | NA | CSVLAGPYNEQFF | TGCAGCGTTTTGGCAGGGCCCTACAATGAGCAGTTCTTC
NA | TRBJ2-1 | TRBV19 | NA | CASATGPTGYNEQFF | TGTGCCAGTGCCACGGGACCCACTGGCTACAATGAGCAGTTCTTC
NA | TRBJ2-1 | TRBV27 | NA | CASRSANEQFF | TGTGCCAGCAGGAGCGCGAATGAGCAGTTCTTC
NA | TRBJ1-2 | TRBV2 | NA | CASSQGRAQGGYTF | TGTGCCAGCAGTCAGGGCAGGGCGCAGGGTGGCTACACCTTC
TRBD1 | TRBJ2-7 | TRBV29-1 | NA | CSAVDRVEREQYF | TGCAGTGCGGTGGACAGGGTGGAGAGAGAGCAGTACTTC
NA | TRBJ2-7 | TRBV28 | NA | CASTTRGLVDEQYF | TGTGCCAGCACGACCAGGGGTCTGGTCGACGAGCAGTACTTC
TRBD2 | TRBJ2-7 | TRBV5-1 | NA | CASSLGLAGGPSSYEQYF | TGCGCCAGCAGCTTGGGACTAGCGGGAGGCCCGAGCTCCTACGAGCAGTACTTC
TRBD1 | TRBJ1-2 | TRBV29-1 | NA | CSVRDGQGAPGYTF | TGCAGCGTGAGGGATGGACAGGGGGCGCCCGGCTACACCTTC
TRBD2 | TRBJ2-1 | TRBV4-1 | NA | CASSQDLMLAGYNEQFF | TGCGCCAGCAGCCAAGATTTAATGCTAGCGGGATACAATGAGCAGTTCTTC
NA | TRBJ2-5 | TRBV29-1 | NA | CSVEFGVQETQYF | TGCAGCGTTGAGTTCGGGGTGCAGGAGACCCAGTACTTC
NA | TRBJ2-1 | TRBV4-1 | once | CASSQVLQDEQFF | TGCGCCAGCAGCCAAGTTTTACAGGACGAGCAGTTCTTC
TRBD1 | TRBJ2-7 | TRBV2 | NA | CASSEARTRGQYEQYF | TGTGCCAGCAGTGAAGCGCGAACCAGGGGACAGTACGAGCAGTACTTC
TRBD1 | TRBJ2-7 | TRBV7-9 | once | CASSLGGQGAREQYF | TGTGCCAGCAGCTTAGGGGGACAGGGGGCGAGGGAGCAGTACTTC
TRBD2 | TRBJ2-3 | TRBV29-1 | NA | CSVEDWGGEAGRTDTQYF | TGCAGCGTTGAAGATTGGGGGGGAGAAGCGGGAAGGACAGATACGCAGTATTTT
NA | TRBJ2-1 | TRBV27 | NA | CATAPPFGKEQFF | TGTGCCACCGCCCCTCCCTTTGGGAAGGAGCAGTTCTTC
TRBD1 | TRBJ1-2 | TRBV5-4 | NA | CASSLGPGGGYGYTF | TGTGCCAGCAGCTTGGGGCCAGGGGGCGGATATGGCTACACCTTC
TRBD1 | TRBJ2-1 | TRBV5-4 | NA | CASSIMDRALYNEQFF | TGTGCCAGCAGCATAATGGACAGGGCTCTCTACAATGAGCAGTTCTTC
TRBD2 | TRBJ2-5 | TRBV29-1 | NA | CSVESWTSGSYETQYF | TGCAGCGTTGAATCATGGACTAGCGGGAGCTATGAGACCCAGTACTTC
TRBD2 | TRBJ2-5 | TRBV27 | NA | CASSLRLPGLAGSGETQYF | TGTGCCAGCAGTTTGCGGCTCCCAGGACTAGCGGGGTCGGGGGAGACCCAGTACTTC
TRBD1 | TRBJ2-7 | TRBV4-3 | NA | CASSPAQGSYEQYF | TGCGCCAGCAGCCCTGCACAGGGGTCCTACGAGCAGTACTTC
NA | TRBJ1-1 | TRBV28 | NA | CASSLMAGAGTEAFF | TGTGCCAGCAGTTTAATGGCCGGGGCCGGCACTGAAGCTTTCTTT
NA | TRBJ2-1 | TRBV9 | once | CASSVAADSSYNEQFF | TGTGCCAGCAGCGTAGCAGCTGACAGCTCCTACAATGAGCAGTTCTTC
TRBD1 | TRBJ2-6 | TRBV18 | NA | CASSPRTGISLANVLTF | TGTGCCAGCTCACCCAGGACAGGGATTTCTTTGGCCAACGTCCTGACTTTC
NA | TRBJ1-1 | TRBV6-5 | NA | CASSLFQGWAEAFF | TGTGCCAGCAGTCTATTCCAGGGTTGGGCTGAAGCTTTCTTT
TRBD1 | TRBJ2-1 | TRBV5-1 | NA | CASRPGQGANNEQFF | TGCGCCAGCAGACCGGGACAGGGGGCAAACAATGAGCAGTTCTTC
TRBD2 | TRBJ2-1 | TRBV6-1 | NA | CASNGEGGPSEQFF | TGTGCCAGCAATGGGGAGGGAGGGCCTTCTGAGCAGTTCTTC